These 32 T cell receptor beta chains were all obtained from the same sample, sequenced in a study of T cell changes during pregnancy in multiple sclerosis. The table came from immunoSEQ multiplex PCR; TCRdb's copy has only in-frame clones and leaves some out. The profile shows 39,000 or so clones, 75% to 95% of them singletons. Sequencing was performed on CD8+ T cells from peripheral blood mononuclear cells, taken after pregnancy. The receptor set was obtained from a female donor with multiple sclerosis, enrolled in a pregnancy study.

CDR3 bases: TGTGCCAGCAGCTTAGCGGGACAGGGCACCTACGAGCAGTACTTC. Amino acids: CASSLAGQGTYEQYF. This rearrangement joins TRBV7-2 to TRBJ2-7; 9 bases align to TRBD1. V trimming: 0 bases; J trimming: 2 bases; junction bases outside the gene matches: 2. This CDR3 region has 15 residues. Germline CDR1 is SGHTA and CDR2 is FQGNSA.

The gene calls are TRBV9 and TRBJ1-3; tentative D call: TRBD1 (6 bases). Germline V gene data show CDR1 as SGDLS and CDR2 as YYNGEE. V shed 4 bases and J shed 4 bases, with 15 bases lying between them. The CDR3 covers 15 residues. The CDR3 spells CASSLHSGAGNTIYF. The CDR3 DNA sequence: TGTGCCAGCAGCCTCCATTCAGGGGCAGGAAACACCATATATTTT.

This clone occurred a few times. The chain combines TRBV6-1 with TRBJ1-1, with D unclear. CDR3 size: 14 residues. The V and J ends lost 1 base and 4 bases respectively, with 10 bases between them. The germline CDR1 and CDR2 sequences are MNHNS and SASEGT. The CDR3 bases are TGTGCCAGCAGTGAAGAGAACAGACCCACTGAAGCTTTCTTT. It translates to CASSEENRPTEAFF.

Only a few counts were recorded for this clone. V is TRBV5-1 and J is TRBJ2-7, with 9 positions matching TRBD2. The trim removed 0 bases at V and 2 bases at J, leaving 6 bases unmatched. Germline loops: CDR1 SGHRS, CDR2 YFSETQ. The CDR3 has 16 amino acids. DNA of the CDR3: TGCGCCAGCAGCTTGGGGCCTAGCGGGGTAACCTACGAGCAGTACTTC. Its protein product is CASSLGPSGVTYEQYF.

The rearrangement uses TRBV5-6 and TRBJ2-3; D is unresolved. CDR3 size: 16 residues. From germline, CDR1 is SGHDT and CDR2 YYEEEE. The V gene lost 0 bases and the J gene lost 0 bases, with 11 bases spanning the gap. In nucleotides, the CDR3 is TGTGCCAGCAGCTTGGGGGTAGCCTTCAGCACAGATACGCAGTATTTT. Protein product: CASSLGVAFSTDTQYF.

CDR3 region: CATSRETGSTDTQYF. The CDR3 DNA sequence: TGTGCCACCAGCAGAGAAACGGGGTCCACAGATACGCAGTATTTT. The chain is built from TRBV15 and TRBJ2-3; TRBD2 might be the D (5 bases). V lost 0 bases and J lost 2, with 9 bases in between. The CDR3 consists of 15 residues. Germline values: CDR1 LNHNV, CDR2 YYDKDF (reference sequence).

This sequence joins TRBV27 and TRBJ1-1, with a weak D call TRBD1 (5 bases). V was shortened by 10 bases and J by 12 bases, with 21 bases between the two germline ends. Germline assignment: CDR1 MNHEY and CDR2 SMNVEV (reference sequence). The CDR3 spans 12 residues. Here the CDR3 DNA reads TGTGCCACTTGGACAAAACGTTTTATTCCTTTCTTT. The encoded protein is CATWTKRFIPFF.

The chain couples TRBV29-1 to TRBJ2-1; 10 nucleotides match TRBD1. This CDR3 has 14 amino acids. The germline V gene has CDR1 SQVTM and CDR2 ANQGSEA. The junction had 10 bases not matched to a gene; V was cut back by 7 bases and J by 7 bases. CDR3: CSAGRTGGGNEQFF. The CDR3 DNA follows: TGCAGCGCTGGTCGGACAGGGGGGGGTAATGAGCAGTTCTTC.

V is TRBV4-1 and J is TRBJ2-7, with TRBD2 matching over 12 bases. Per germline, CDR1 MGHRA and CDR2 YSYEKL. The CDR3 is 16 amino acids. V lost 0 bases, J lost 6 bases, and 6 bases stayed unmatched. CDR3 region: CASSQEMTSGGSEQYF. CDR3 DNA sequence: TGCGCCAGCAGCCAAGAGATGACTAGCGGGGGAAGCGAGCAGTACTTC.

The chain employs TRBV27 and TRBJ1-5; the match to TRBD1 covers 7 bases. Germline V gene lookup returns CDR1 MNHEY and CDR2 SMNVEV (reference sequence). The V and J ends lost 2 bases and 0 bases, in that order; junction bases with no gene match: 7. This CDR3 region has 17 residues. The CDR3 reads CASSLVSDRRSNQPQHF. Here the CDR3 DNA reads TGTGCCAGCAGTTTAGTATCGGACAGGCGTAGCAATCAGCCCCAGCATTTT.

The genes are TRBV20-1 and TRBJ2-1; no firm D call. Germline values: CDR1 DFQATT, CDR2 SNEGSKA (reference sequence). The CDR3 runs to 11 residues. Trimming cost V 2 bases and J 8 bases, with 7 bases left between them. Here the CDR3 reads CSARRSDEQFF. The CDR3 DNA is TGCAGTGCTAGACGGTCCGATGAGCAGTTCTTC.

This chain connects TRBV14 to TRBJ2-6; TRBD2 might be the D (6 bases). There are 20 residues in the CDR3. Trimming stripped 1 base from V and 0 bases from J, with 19 bases between. Germline V gene sequence: CDR1 SGHDN, CDR2 FVKESK. The CDR3 sequence: CASSQALRLATFSGANVLTF. The CDR3 coding sequence is TGTGCCAGCAGCCAAGCCCTTAGGCTAGCGACTTTCTCTGGGGCCAACGTCCTGACTTTC.

V usage is TRBV2 and J usage is TRBJ2-3, with 10 bases lining up with TRBD2. V lost 4 bases to trimming and J lost 3 bases; unmatched junction nucleotides: 7. This CDR3 is built from 16 residues. In germline, CDR1 is SNHLY, CDR2 FYNNEI. The CDR3 reads CASSGASGSDTDTQYF. The CDR3 coding sequence is TGTGCCAGCAGTGGGGCTAGCGGGAGTGATACAGATACGCAGTATTTT. The full variable domain, its missing parts supplied by reference TRBV2 and TRBJ2-3, is EPEVTQTPSHQVTQMGQEVILRCVPISNHLYFYWYRQILGQKVEFLVSFYNNEISEKSEIFDDQFSVERPDGSNFTLKIRSTKLEDSAMYFCASSGASGSDTDTQYFGPGTRLTVL.

J is TRBJ2-7 and V is TRBV27; D remains unclear. Trimming took off 2 bases at V and 7 bases at J, with 12 bases between the two ends. Germline V gene lookup returns CDR1 MNHEY and CDR2 SMNVEV (reference sequence). The CDR3 extends over 13 amino acids. The CDR3 DNA is TGTGCCAGCAGTTTAGGTGCCTTTACAGAGCAGTACTTC. Its translation: CASSLGAFTEQYF.

The chain is built from TRBV7-9 and TRBJ2-7; possible D gene TRBD1, 6 bases. This CDR3 comprises 13 residues. Germline CDR1 is SEHNR and CDR2 is FQNEAQ (reference sequence). Trimming shortened V by 1 base and J by 4 bases, and 8 bases separated the two germline ends. CDR3 bases: TGTGCCAGCAGCTTAGGGACAGCGTACGAGCAGTACTTC. Amino acid sequence: CASSLGTAYEQYF. Together with reference TRBV7-9 and TRBJ2-7, the CDR3 gives the full variable domain: DTGVSQNPRHKITKRGQNVTFRCDPISEHNRLYWYRQTLGQGPEFLTYFQNEAQLEKSRLLSDRFSAERPKGSFSTLEIQRTEQGDSAMYLCASSLGTAYEQYFGPGTRLTVT.

J is TRBJ1-2 and V is TRBV9; no reliable D call. The CDR3 extends over 14 amino acids. Germline V CDR1 and CDR2: SGDLS, YYNGEE. The V and J ends lost 7 bases and 0 bases respectively, with 13 bases between them. The CDR3: CASFPGGANYGYTF. The CDR3 coding sequence is TGTGCCAGCTTTCCCGGAGGAGCTAACTATGGCTACACCTTC. The variable domain in full, completed from reference TRBV9 and TRBJ1-2, reads DSGVTQTPKHLITATGQRVTLRCSPRSGDLSVYWYQQSLDQGLQFLIQYYNGEERAKGNILERFSAQQFPDLHSELNLSSLELGDSALYFCASFPGGANYGYTFGSGTRLTVV.

The chain is built from TRBV6-1 and TRBJ1-1; no clear D. The germline CDR1 and CDR2 sequences are MNHNS and SASEGT. This CDR3 has 17 residues. V lost 2 bases and J lost 1, with 17 bases in between. Here the CDR3 DNA reads TGTGCCAGCAGTGAAACTCTCTTACGGGTAGGGAACACTGAAGCTTTCTTT. Translated: CASSETLLRVGNTEAFF.

The chain couples TRBV5-5 to TRBJ1-2; 7 bases are a match to TRBD1. The CDR3 has 13 residues. CDR1 is SGHKS, CDR2 YYEKEE, per germline (reference sequence). The V and J ends lost 4 bases and 5 bases, in that order; junction bases with no gene match: 5. In DNA, the CDR3 is TGTGCCAGCAGCCCCGGGACAGTATATGGCTACACCTTC. Translation gives CASSPGTVYGYTF. Full variable domain (rest looked up from reference TRBV5-5 and TRBJ1-2): DAGVTQSPTHLIKTRGQQVTLRCSPISGHKSVSWYQQVLGQGPQFIFQYYEKEERGRGNFPDRFSARQFPNYSSELNVNALLLGDSALYLCASSPGTVYGYTFGSGTRLTVV.

The V and J genes are TRBV4-1 and TRBJ2-7; TRBD2 aligns across 7 bases. Germline values: CDR1 MGHRA, CDR2 YSYEKL. This CDR3 has 13 amino acids. V lost 3 bases and J lost 3; bases outside the gene matches: 2. The CDR3 here is CASSHGGSYEQYF. DNA of the CDR3: TGCGCCAGCAGCCACGGGGGGAGCTACGAGCAGTACTTC.

This clone was recorded a few times. The chain joins TRBV27 to TRBJ1-1, with 7 positions matching TRBD1. CDR1 and CDR2 (germline): MNHEY, SMNVEV (reference sequence). The CDR3 length is 13 residues. Trimming took 4 bases from V and 5 from J; bases not matched to a gene: 4. Written as DNA, the CDR3 is TGTGCCAGCAGTTCGATACAGGGGACTGAAGCTTTCTTT. As protein: CASSSIQGTEAFF.

This chain joins TRBV4-1 and TRBJ1-1, with a possible D match to TRBD1 (5 bases). This CDR3 spans 14 amino acids. Germline CDR1 reads MGHRA; CDR2 reads YSYEKL. V was cut by 1 base and J by 4 bases, with 10 bases left in between. The CDR3 DNA reads as TGCGCCAGCAGCCAAGTTGGCGGGGCCACTGAAGCTTTCTTT. Amino acid sequence: CASSQVGGATEAFF.

This chain uses TRBV7-9 with TRBJ2-1, with 10 nucleotides matching TRBD2. Germline CDR1 SEHNR, CDR2 FQNEAQ (reference sequence). The CDR3 consists of 15 residues. Trimming removed 5 bases from V and 7 bases from J; junction bases left unmatched: 8. The CDR3 DNA reads TGTGCCAGCAGCCCTTCGGGACTAGCGCATAATGAGCAGTTCTTC. Its translation: CASSPSGLAHNEQFF.

V gene TRBV9 combines with J gene TRBJ1-6; 7 bases line up with TRBD1. The CDR3 spans 15 residues. Germline trimming cut 0 bases from V and 5 bases from J; bases unmatched to any gene: 2. Germline loops: CDR1 SGDLS, CDR2 YYNGEE. The chain's CDR3 is CASSVGDSNNSPLHF. DNA of the CDR3: TGTGCCAGCAGCGTAGGGGACAGTAATAATTCACCCCTCCACTTT.

The chain carries TRBV27 and TRBJ1-1; 8 nucleotides line up with TRBD1. Germline values: CDR1 MNHEY, CDR2 SMNVEV (reference sequence). The CDR3 contains 16 residues. The V and J ends lost 3 bases and 4 bases, in that order; junction bases with no gene match: 10. This CDR3 is CASSFRQGAGGTEAFF. DNA of the CDR3: TGTGCCAGCAGTTTCCGCCAGGGGGCAGGAGGCACTGAAGCTTTCTTT.

V gene TRBV29-1 combines with J gene TRBJ2-1; D ambiguous. Germline V gene data show CDR1 as SQVTM and CDR2 as ANQGSEA. Between the trimmed V and J ends, which lost 8 bases and 4 bases, there was a span of 18 bases. CDR3 length equals 14 residues. In DNA, the CDR3 is TGCAGCACCGCGGCCCACGACGGTTACAATGAGCAGTTCTTC. Amino acids: CSTAAHDGYNEQFF.

The V call is TRBV6-5, the J call TRBJ2-1; TRBD2 agrees at 9 bases. The CDR3 spans 16 residues. The germline gives CDR1 MNHEY, CDR2 SVGAGI. The V segment lost 0 bases and the J segment 8 bases; nucleotides outside the gene matches: 8. The CDR3 is CASSYSPSGGSDEQFF. The CDR3 nucleotides are TGTGCCAGCAGTTACTCCCCCAGCGGGGGGAGCGATGAGCAGTTCTTC.

The chain employs TRBV4-1 and TRBJ1-6; no firm D call. This CDR3 spans 17 amino acids. The germline V gene has CDR1 MGHRA and CDR2 YSYEKL. V dropped 1 base and J dropped 0 bases, with 10 bases sitting between them. CDR3 region: CASSQGADSSYNSPLHF. CDR3 nucleotide sequence: TGCGCCAGCAGCCAAGGGGCAGATAGCTCCTATAATTCACCCCTCCACTTT.

This clone has only a few counts. The chain has TRBV7-9 and TRBJ1-1; unclear D gene. This CDR3 comprises 14 residues. Per germline, CDR1 SEHNR and CDR2 FQNEAQ (reference sequence). V lost 5 bases, J lost 4 bases, and 14 bases lay in between. This chain's CDR3 is CASSPRGSGTEAFF. The CDR3 DNA is TGTGCCAGCAGCCCCCGGGGTTCGGGCACTGAAGCTTTCTTT.

Note on this clone: This CDR3 is missing its conserved last phenylalanine or tryptophan, likely due to a read error. It is unclear where the CDR3 begins or ends on the DNA, so no DNA is shown, and the CDR3 is as TCRdb lists it. This chain joins TRBV4-2 and TRBJ1-2; the table's TRBD1 call for D was not verified on the DNA. The germline CDR1 and CDR2 sequences are LGHNA and YNFKEQ. The CDR3 region is 12 residues in length, termini included. CDR3 residues: CASSHPLTGPVY.

The DNA for the CDR3 is TGTGCCAGCAGCCCAAAAACTAGCCCCTCCTACAATGAGCAGTTCTTC. Translated: CASSPKTSPSYNEQFF. J is TRBJ2-1 and V is TRBV7-6, with a tentative D call TRBD2 (6 bases). This CDR3 has 16 amino acids. V lost 5 bases, J lost 0 bases, and 14 bases lay in between. CDR1 and CDR2 from the germline V gene are SGHVS and FNYEAQ. Full variable domain (missing parts from reference TRBV7-6 and TRBJ2-1): GAGVSQSPRYKVTKRGQDVALRCDPISGHVSLYWYRQALGQGPEFLTYFNYEAQQDKSGLPNDRFSAERPEGSISTLTIQRTEQRDSAMYRCASSPKTSPSYNEQFFGPGTRLTVL.

This clone was seen once. The chain links TRBV5-4 to TRBJ1-2; 8 bases match TRBD1. The CDR3 spans 16 residues. The junction had 9 bases not matched to a gene; V was cut back by 3 bases and J by 2 bases. Germline values: CDR1 SGHNT, CDR2 YYREEE (reference sequence). CDR3: CASSSGGQALNYGYTF. The CDR3 DNA is TGTGCCAGCAGCTCGGGGGGACAGGCTTTAAACTATGGCTACACCTTC.

This chain connects TRBV27 to TRBJ2-1; a weak D match, TRBD1 (6 bases). Germline loops: CDR1 MNHEY, CDR2 SMNVEV (reference sequence). The CDR3 loop spans 12 amino acids. The V end was cut by 1 base, the J end by 9 bases, with 7 bases between. DNA for the CDR3: TGTGCCAGCAGTTTATTAGGGGGTGAGCAGTTCTTC. It yields the protein CASSLLGGEQFF.